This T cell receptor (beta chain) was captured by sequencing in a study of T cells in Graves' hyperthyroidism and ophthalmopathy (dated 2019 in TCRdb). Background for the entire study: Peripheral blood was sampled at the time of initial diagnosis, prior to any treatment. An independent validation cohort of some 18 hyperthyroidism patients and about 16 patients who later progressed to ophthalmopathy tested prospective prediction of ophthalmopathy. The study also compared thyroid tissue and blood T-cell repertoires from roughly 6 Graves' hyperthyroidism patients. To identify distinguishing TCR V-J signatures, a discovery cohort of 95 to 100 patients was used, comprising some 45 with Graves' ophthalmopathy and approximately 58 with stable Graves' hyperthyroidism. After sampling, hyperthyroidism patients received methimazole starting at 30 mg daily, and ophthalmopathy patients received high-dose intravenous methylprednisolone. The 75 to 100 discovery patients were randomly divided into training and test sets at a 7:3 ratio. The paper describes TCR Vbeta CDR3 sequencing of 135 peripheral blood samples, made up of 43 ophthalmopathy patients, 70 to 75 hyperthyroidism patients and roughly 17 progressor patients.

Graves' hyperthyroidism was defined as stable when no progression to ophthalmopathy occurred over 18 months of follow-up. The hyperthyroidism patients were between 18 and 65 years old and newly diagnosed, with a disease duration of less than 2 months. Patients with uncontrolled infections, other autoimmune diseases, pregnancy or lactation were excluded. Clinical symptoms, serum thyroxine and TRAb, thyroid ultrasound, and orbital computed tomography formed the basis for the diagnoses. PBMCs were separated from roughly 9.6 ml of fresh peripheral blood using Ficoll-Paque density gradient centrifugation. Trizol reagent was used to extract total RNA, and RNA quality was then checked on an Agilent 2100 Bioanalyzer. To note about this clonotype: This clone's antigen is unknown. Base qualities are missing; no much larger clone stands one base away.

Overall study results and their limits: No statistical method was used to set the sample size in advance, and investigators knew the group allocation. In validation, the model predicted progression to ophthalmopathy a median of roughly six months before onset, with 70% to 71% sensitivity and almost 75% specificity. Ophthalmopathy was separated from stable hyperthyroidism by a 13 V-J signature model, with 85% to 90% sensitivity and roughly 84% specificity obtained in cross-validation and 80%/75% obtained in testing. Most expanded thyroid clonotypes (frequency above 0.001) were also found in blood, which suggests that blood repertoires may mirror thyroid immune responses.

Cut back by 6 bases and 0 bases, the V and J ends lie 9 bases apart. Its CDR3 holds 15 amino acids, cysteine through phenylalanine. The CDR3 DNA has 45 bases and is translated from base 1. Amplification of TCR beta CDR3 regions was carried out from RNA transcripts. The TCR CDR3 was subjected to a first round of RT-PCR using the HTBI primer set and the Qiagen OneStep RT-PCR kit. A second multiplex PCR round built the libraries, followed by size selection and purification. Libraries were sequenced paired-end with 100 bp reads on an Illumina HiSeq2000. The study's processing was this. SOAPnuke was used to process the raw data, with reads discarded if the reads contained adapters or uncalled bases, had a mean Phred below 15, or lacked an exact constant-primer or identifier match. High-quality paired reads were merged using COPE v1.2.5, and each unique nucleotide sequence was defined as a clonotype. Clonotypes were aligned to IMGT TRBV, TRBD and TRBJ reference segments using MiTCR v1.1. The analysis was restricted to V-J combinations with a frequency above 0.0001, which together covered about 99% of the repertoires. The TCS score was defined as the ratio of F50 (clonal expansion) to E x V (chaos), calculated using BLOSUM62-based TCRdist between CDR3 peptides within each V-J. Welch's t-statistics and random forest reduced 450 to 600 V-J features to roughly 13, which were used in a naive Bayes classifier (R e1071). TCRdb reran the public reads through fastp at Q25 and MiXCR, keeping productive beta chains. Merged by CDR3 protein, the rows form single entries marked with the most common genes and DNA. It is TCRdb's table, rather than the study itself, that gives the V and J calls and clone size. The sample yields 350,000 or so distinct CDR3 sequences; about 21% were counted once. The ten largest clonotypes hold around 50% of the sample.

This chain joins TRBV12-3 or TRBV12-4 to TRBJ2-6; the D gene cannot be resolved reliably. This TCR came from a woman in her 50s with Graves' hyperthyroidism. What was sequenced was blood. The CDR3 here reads CASSAENSGANVLTF. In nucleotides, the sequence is TGTGCCAGCAGCGCAGAGAACTCTGGGGCCAACGTCCTGACTTTC.